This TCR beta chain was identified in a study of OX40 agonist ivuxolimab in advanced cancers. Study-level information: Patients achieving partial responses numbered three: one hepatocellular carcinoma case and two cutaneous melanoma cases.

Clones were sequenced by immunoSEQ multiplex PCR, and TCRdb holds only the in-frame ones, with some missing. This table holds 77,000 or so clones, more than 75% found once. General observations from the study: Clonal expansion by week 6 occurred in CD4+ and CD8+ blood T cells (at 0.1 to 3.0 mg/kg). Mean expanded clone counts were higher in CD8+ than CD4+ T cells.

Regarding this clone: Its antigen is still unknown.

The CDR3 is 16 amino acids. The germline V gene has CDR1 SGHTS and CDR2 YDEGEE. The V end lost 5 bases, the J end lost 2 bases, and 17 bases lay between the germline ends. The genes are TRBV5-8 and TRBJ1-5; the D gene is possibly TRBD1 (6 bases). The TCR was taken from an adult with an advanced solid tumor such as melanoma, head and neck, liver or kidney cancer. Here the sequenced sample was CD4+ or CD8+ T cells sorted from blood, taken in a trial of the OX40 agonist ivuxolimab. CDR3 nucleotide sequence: TGTGCCAGCAGTTTCGGGGGGGCTACGGGCAATCAGCCCCAGCATTTT. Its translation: CASSFGGATGNQPQHF.